This TCR beta chain derives from a study of identifying expanded T cells in peripheral blood. Assay: immunoSEQ multiplex PCR; the TCRdb copy retains only in-frame clones and omits some. The sample holds approximately 100,000 clones; 88% are singletons and the top ten take around 4.3%. Germline V gene sequence: CDR1 SGDLS, CDR2 YYNGEE. The ends were cut back, 4 bases at V and 2 bases at J, with 12 bases in the middle. The CDR3 spans 14 residues. The sequencing sample was made of blood. This sequence joins TRBV9 and TRBJ1-1; possible D gene TRBD1, 6 bases. The TCR sequence derives from a person aged 18 to 75 in good health. The CDR3 here is CASSIKDRNTEAFF. CDR3 in DNA: TGTGCCAGCAGCATAAAGGACAGAAACACTGAAGCTTTCTTT.